The 26 T cell receptor beta chains given below trace back to one sample, sequenced in a study of cytotoxic CD8 clonotypes in ibrutinib-treated CLL. The assay was immunoSEQ multiplex PCR, and TCRdb's table has in-frame clones only and misses some. In the table there are around 42,000 clones, 65% of which are singletons. The starting material was PBMCs, obtained after 24 months of ibrutinib treatment. The receptors come from a human donor with chronic lymphocytic leukemia.

The CDR3 loop reads CAISRDDYEQYF. In DNA form, the CDR3 reads TGTGCCATCAGCCGGGACGACTACGAGCAGTACTTC. The chain is built from TRBV10-3 and TRBJ2-7; the D call may be TRBD1 or TRBD2 (5 bases each). The CDR3 spans 12 residues. Germline CDR1 is ENHRY and CDR2 is SYGVKD. V lost 6 bases and J 3 bases, leaving 9 bases between the germline ends.

This clone came up a few times. The chain uses TRBV2 and TRBJ2-5, with D possibly being TRBD1 (5 bases). The CDR3 sequence is 13 residues long. Trimming left V 3 bases short and J 4 bases short, with 9 bases between. Looked up from germline, CDR1 is SNHLY and CDR2 is FYNNEI. CDR3 in amino acids: CASSEGLGETQYF. The CDR3 DNA is TGTGCCAGCAGTGAGGGGCTAGGAGAGACCCAGTACTTC.

The genes are TRBV18 and TRBJ2-5, with a possible D match to TRBD1 (6 bases). This CDR3 comprises 14 residues. The V and J ends lost 1 base and 7 bases respectively, with 13 bases between them. CDR1 and CDR2 from the germline V gene are KGHSH and LQKENI. The CDR3 DNA follows: TGTGCCAGCTCACCACGACAGGAACTCAGGACCCAGTACTTC. It specifies CASSPRQELRTQYF.

The chain joins TRBV9 to TRBJ2-1; no clear D. CDR3 length equals 16 residues. V was shortened by 6 bases and J by 0 bases, with 16 bases between the two germline ends. Germline V gives CDR1 SGDLS, CDR2 YYNGEE. The DNA for the CDR3 is TGTGCCAGCAACTCCGGATTTACGAGCTCCTACAATGAGCAGTTCTTC. Its translation is CASNSGFTSSYNEQFF.

The chain combines TRBV11-2 with TRBJ1-2, with 8 bases lining up with TRBD1. Germline V gene lookup returns CDR1 SGHAT and CDR2 FQNNGV. The V and J ends lost 0 bases and 7 bases, in that order; junction bases with no gene match: 4. CDR3 size: 14 residues. This CDR3 reads CASSLEQGVGGYTF. In nucleotides, the CDR3 is TGTGCCAGCAGCTTAGAACAGGGGGTCGGTGGCTACACCTTC.

The J gene is TRBJ1-1, the V gene TRBV5-1; D not resolved. Germline CDR1 SGHRS, CDR2 YFSETQ. Trimming left V 0 bases short and J 5 bases short, with 11 bases between. The CDR3 has 14 amino acids. CDR3 region: CASSLAGFGTEAFF. In nucleotides, the CDR3 is TGCGCCAGCAGCTTGGCCGGGTTCGGGACTGAAGCTTTCTTT.

The CDR3 DNA sequence: TGTGCCAGCCGATCCCAGGGGGAGAACACTGAAGCTTTCTTT. Translated: CASRSQGENTEAFF. The rearrangement joins TRBV7-9 to TRBJ1-1; 7 bases align to TRBD1. The germline V gene has CDR1 SEHNR and CDR2 FQNEAQ (reference sequence). This CDR3 contains 14 residues. Germline trimming cut 8 bases from V and 1 base from J; bases unmatched to any gene: 7.

This rearrangement joins TRBV21-1 to TRBJ1-4. TRBV21-1 is tagged as a pseudogene. The CDR3 totals 20 residues. The CDR3 nucleotides are TGTGCCAGCAGCCGCATCCGGACCTGGGGGGCCCAGGCAACTAATGAAAAACTGTTTTTT. Translated: CASSRIRTWGAQATNEKLFF.

The rearrangement links TRBV27 to TRBJ2-3; 7 bases are a match to TRBD1. J gave up 0 bases and V 4 bases, and 13 bases lay outside the gene matches. This CDR3 has 18 residues. Germline CDR1 and CDR2: MNHEY and SMNVEV (reference sequence). The CDR3 region is CASSSNRGPFSSTDTQYF. The CDR3, as DNA: TGTGCCAGCAGTTCTAACAGGGGACCCTTCTCTAGCACAGATACGCAGTATTTT.

CDR3 sequence: CASSGKETQYF. In DNA form, the CDR3 reads TGTGCCAGCAGTGGGAAAGAGACCCAGTACTTC. The chain joins TRBV2 to TRBJ2-5, with D unresolved. Trimming shortened V by 4 bases and J by 3 bases, and 3 bases separated the two germline ends. Germline CDR1 is SNHLY and CDR2 is FYNNEI. The CDR3 totals 11 residues. The full variable domain, completed using reference TRBV2 and TRBJ2-5, is EPEVTQTPSHQVTQMGQEVILRCVPISNHLYFYWYRQILGQKVEFLVSFYNNEISEKSEIFDDQFSVERPDGSNFTLKIRSTKLEDSAMYFCASSGKETQYFGPGTRLLVL.

The chain joins TRBV27 to TRBJ2-5; D is possibly TRBD2 (6 bases). This CDR3 is built from 13 residues. The ends were cut back, 3 bases at V and 9 bases at J, with 14 bases in the middle. Germline CDR1 is MNHEY and CDR2 is SMNVEV (reference sequence). The chain's CDR3 is CASSFKEGSAQYF. The DNA of the CDR3 is TGTGCCAGCAGTTTTAAGGAGGGGAGTGCCCAGTACTTC.

The genes are TRBV6-5 and TRBJ2-6; D is unclear. The germline V gene has CDR1 MNHEY and CDR2 SVGAGI. V lost 1 base and J 0 bases, leaving 4 bases between the germline ends. This CDR3 is 15 amino acids long. The CDR3 nucleotides read TGTGCCAGCAGTTACTTACGCTCTGGGGCCAACGTCCTGACTTTC. It specifies CASSYLRSGANVLTF.

The chain combines TRBV10-3 with TRBJ2-5; 14 bases agree with TRBD2. Looked up from germline, CDR1 is ENHRY and CDR2 is SYGVKD. The junction had 7 bases not matched to a gene; V was cut back by 5 bases and J by 5 bases. The CDR3 spans 16 residues. The CDR3 spells CAISKTSGGAMETQYF. CDR3 bases: TGTGCCATCAGTAAGACTAGCGGGGGGGCTATGGAGACCCAGTACTTC.

The rearrangement joins TRBV5-6 to TRBJ2-5, with D perhaps being TRBD1 or TRBD2 (5 bases each). Germline CDR1 reads SGHDT; CDR2 reads YYEEEE. V was pared by 4 bases and J by 1 base, with 14 bases between. This CDR3 has 15 amino acids. The CDR3 region has the DNA TGTGCCAGCAGCCCGAGGGACCCCTTCCAAGAGACCCAGTACTTC. This translates into CASSPRDPFQETQYF.

In its sample, this clone was seen once. The J gene is TRBJ2-3, the V gene TRBV27, with no clear D. The CDR3 sequence is 14 residues long. CDR1 and CDR2 from the germline V gene are MNHEY and SMNVEV (reference sequence). Trimming cost V 2 bases and J 0 bases, with 6 bases left between them. The CDR3: CASSLAGSTDTQYF. The DNA of the CDR3 is TGTGCCAGCAGTTTAGCTGGAAGCACAGATACGCAGTATTTT.

The chain employs TRBV6-4 and TRBJ1-1; tentatively, D is TRBD1 (6 bases). Germline assignment: CDR1 MRHNA and CDR2 SNTAGT. The CDR3 has 14 residues. V gave up 4 bases and J gave up 1 base, with 10 bases separating them. CDR3 DNA: TGTGCCAGCAGTGTAGGGGGGGCGAACACTGAAGCTTTCTTT. This translates into CASSVGGANTEAFF.

This sequence joins TRBV19 and TRBJ1-2; 9 positions match TRBD1. The CDR3 loop spans 14 amino acids. Looked up from germline, CDR1 is LNHDA and CDR2 is SQIVND (reference sequence). V gave up 6 bases and J gave up 6 bases; unmatched junction bases: 8. This CDR3 is CASRTPGTGNGYTF. CDR3 DNA sequence: TGTGCCAGTAGGACACCCGGGACAGGGAATGGCTACACCTTC.

The chain combines TRBV7-9 with TRBJ2-7, with D hard to call. This CDR3 has 18 amino acids. Trimming took 0 bases from V and 3 from J, leaving 21 bases between them. Germline V gene data show CDR1 as SEHNR and CDR2 as FQNEAQ (reference sequence). The DNA of the CDR3 is TGTGCCAGCAGCTTAGCCTGGTCGGATCCAGGCGCCGACTACGAGCAGTACTTC. Its translation: CASSLAWSDPGADYEQYF.

The chain joins TRBV5-8 to TRBJ2-1; no reliable D call. The length of the CDR3 is 13 residues. The V gene lost 0 bases and the J gene lost 8 bases, with 9 bases spanning the gap. Germline lookup yields CDR1 SGHTS and CDR2 YDEGEE. In nucleotides, the CDR3 is TGTGCCAGCAGCTTGGCGGTTTACGATGAGCAGTTCTTC. It yields the protein CASSLAVYDEQFF.

The chain joins TRBV18 to TRBJ1-2; D gene unclear. V was cut by 2 bases and J by 4 bases, with 5 bases left in between. Germline V gene sequence: CDR1 KGHSH, CDR2 LQKENI. This CDR3 is built from 12 residues. The CDR3 nucleotides read TGTGCCAGCTCACCAGGTTTCTATGGCTACACCTTC. This translates into CASSPGFYGYTF.

The J gene is TRBJ2-2, the V gene TRBV7-2; 9 bases agree with TRBD2. Trimming cost V 0 bases and J 5 bases; bases outside gene matches: 4. Germline V gene data show CDR1 as SGHTA and CDR2 as FQGNSA. The CDR3 loop spans 16 amino acids. CDR3 region: CASSLAGLAGTGELFF. In nucleotides, the CDR3 is TGTGCCAGCAGCTTAGCGGGGCTAGCGGGAACCGGGGAGCTGTTTTTT.

The chain carries TRBV7-8 and TRBJ1-5, with D possibly being TRBD1 (5 bases). V gave up 2 bases and J gave up 1 base, with 18 bases separating them. Germline CDR1 reads SGHVS; CDR2 reads FQNEAQ. The CDR3 loop spans 18 amino acids. The CDR3 here is CASSLMGRGVYSNQPQHF. In DNA, the CDR3 is TGTGCCAGCAGCTTAATGGGGAGGGGTGTTTACAGCAATCAGCCCCAGCATTTT.

The chain links TRBV10-3 to TRBJ2-7, with TRBD2 matching 7 bases. From germline, CDR1 is ENHRY and CDR2 SYGVKD. The CDR3 covers 16 residues. The trim removed 4 bases at V and 5 bases at J, leaving 14 bases unmatched. The CDR3 nucleotides read TGTGCCATCAGTGCCCAAATTGGCGGGAGTATGCACGAGCAGTACTTC. Protein: CAISAQIGGSMHEQYF.

This clone occurred a few times. V is TRBV7-3 and J is TRBJ2-1, with D possibly TRBD2 on 6 matching bases. CDR1 is SGHTA, CDR2 FQGTGA, per germline. The length of the CDR3 is 14 residues. The V end was cut by 5 bases, the J end by 1 base, with 9 bases between. The CDR3 loop reads CASSPGLSYNEQFF. The CDR3 DNA reads TGTGCCAGCAGCCCGGGACTTTCCTACAATGAGCAGTTCTTC.

The V gene is TRBV29-1, the J gene TRBJ2-3, with a tentative D call TRBD1 (7 bases). The CDR3 spans 14 residues. CDR1 SQVTM and CDR2 ANQGSEA come from the germline V gene. V lost 6 bases, J lost 2 bases, and 15 bases lay in between. The CDR3 region is CSVGGQLHTDTQYF. CDR3 in DNA: TGCAGCGTGGGGGGACAGCTCCACACAGATACGCAGTATTTT.

Of note for this clone: The junction and the germline gene differ at one end; a read error may be behind it. The rearrangement uses TRBV6-5 and TRBJ1-4, with 7 positions matching TRBD1. CDR1 and CDR2 from the germline V gene are MNHEY and SVGAGI. The CDR3 extends over 14 amino acids. In DNA form, the CDR3 reads TGTGCCAGCACTCCTACGGCGCAGGGGGAAAGACTGTTTTTT. This translates into CASTPTAQGERLFF.